Listed below are T cell receptor beta chains from one sample, sequenced in a study of shared clonotypes between healthy human individuals. Clones were sequenced by immunoSEQ multiplex PCR, and TCRdb holds only the in-frame ones, with some missing. The table includes some 2 million clones, roughly 96% detected once. The sequencing input was naive CD4+ T cells sorted from blood. The receptors originated from a man younger than 35 in good health. CDR3s include the opening cysteine and the closing phenylalanine or tryptophan. A D gene is named only where the DNA matches it firmly. The size entry is marked missing in some rows and otherwise reads once, few, many or a size class.

d_call,v_call,clone_size,j_call,cdr3_nt,cdr3_aa
.,TRBV2,once,TRBJ1-1,TGTGCCAGCAGTGTAGTAGGTGGGCCTGAAGCTTTCTTT,CASSVVGGPEAFF
.,TRBV7-6,.,TRBJ2-5,TGTGCCAGCAGCTTAGAAGGCAGGGAGAAAGAGACCCAGTACTTC,CASSLEGREKETQYF
TRBD2,TRBV7-9,.,TRBJ2-7,TGTGCCAGCAGCTTAGTGGCTAGCGGGAGAAACGAGCAGTACTTC,CASSLVASGRNEQYF
.,TRBV10-1,.,TRBJ2-7,TGCGCCAGCAGTGAGTCTCTTTCAGGCCCCTACGAGCAGTACTTC,CASSESLSGPYEQYF
.,TRBV6-6,.,TRBJ2-7,TGTGCCAGCAGTTACTCCCGCCAGGGGTCCTCCTACGAGCAGTACTTC,CASSYSRQGSSYEQYF
.,TRBV10-2,.,TRBJ1-4,TGCGCCAGCAGTGAGTCCGTCAAGGGGAAACTGTTTTTT,CASSESVKGKLFF
.,TRBV7-2,.,TRBJ2-2,TGTGCCAGCAGCTTAGTCGTTCAGAACACCGGGGAGCTGTTTTTT,CASSLVVQNTGELFF
TRBD1,TRBV20-1,.,TRBJ2-7,TGCAGTGCTGGACAGGGTTACGAGCAGTACTTC,CSAGQGYEQYF
.,TRBV7-3,.,TRBJ2-1,TGTGCCAGCAGCCCCTCAAGGGATCACAATGAGCAGTTCTTC,CASSPSRDHNEQFF
.,TRBV5-1,.,TRBJ1-3,TGCGCCAGCAGCTTGATGGTGGGTGGCTCTGGAAACACCATATATTTT,CASSLMVGGSGNTIYF
.,TRBV5-1,.,TRBJ1-3,TGCGCCAGCCGCACAGGGCCCGGAAACACCATATATTTT,CASRTGPGNTIYF
TRBD1,TRBV30,.,TRBJ1-2,TGTGCCTGGAGCCCGTCGACAGGGGGTGGCTACACCTTC,CAWSPSTGGGYTF
TRBD2,TRBV7-9,.,TRBJ2-6,TGTGCCAGCAGCTTGGGACTAGCGGGAGCTGCAGGGGCCAACGTCCTGACTTTC,CASSLGLAGAAGANVLTF
.,TRBV27,.,TRBJ1-2,TGTGCCAGCACACCCTTAGGTCGGAGGGGGAGCTATGGCTACACCTTC,CASTPLGRRGSYGYTF
TRBD2,TRBV6-1,.,TRBJ2-5,TGTGCCAGCAGCACTAGCGGGAGACAAGGGACCCAGTACTTC,CASSTSGRQGTQYF
TRBD1,TRBV5-6,.,TRBJ1-4,TGTGCCAGCAGCTTGGACAGGGGCGGGGATGAAAAACTGTTTTTT,CASSLDRGGDEKLFF
.,TRBV10-3,.,TRBJ2-7,TGTGCCATCAGTGAGTTTGGGGACGAGCAGTACTTC,CAISEFGDEQYF
.,TRBV6-6,.,TRBJ1-4,TGTGCCAGCGGAAACAGCGGACCGCCTGAAAAACTGTTTTTT,CASGNSGPPEKLFF
.,TRBV6-1,.,TRBJ1-5,TGTGCCAGCACGCGGGGGGGCGATCAGCCCCAGCATTTT,CASTRGGDQPQHF
TRBD1,TRBV19,.,TRBJ1-5,TGTGCCAGTAGTAGAGACAGGGGGGGGAAGCCCCAGCATTTT,CASSRDRGGKPQHF
.,TRBV9,.,TRBJ2-3,TGTGCCAGCAGCGATCGGACGCTCACGTCGCAGTATTTT,CASSDRTLTSQYF
TRBD1,TRBV9,.,TRBJ2-1,TGTGCCAGCAGCGTAGATCAGGGGGCCCTCAATGAGCAGTTCTTC,CASSVDQGALNEQFF
TRBD1,TRBV28,.,TRBJ1-2,TGTGCCAGCAGCTACCGGGACAGGGGGTTTGGCTACACCTTC,CASSYRDRGFGYTF
TRBD1,TRBV7-9,.,TRBJ2-7,TGTGCCAGCAGCGACAGGGCTTCCTACGAGCAGTACTTC,CASSDRASYEQYF
.,TRBV6-5,.,TRBJ1-1,TGTGCCAGCAGTTACCTTAGGGAAAACACTGAAGCTTTCTTT,CASSYLRENTEAFF
TRBD1,TRBV5-4,.,TRBJ1-1,TGTGCCAGCAGCTGGAGACAGGGGGCCTCTGAAGCTTTCTTT,CASSWRQGASEAFF
.,TRBV10-3,.,TRBJ1-4,TGTGCCATCCGGACAGATACTTATGAAAAACTGTTTTTT,CAIRTDTYEKLFF
.,TRBV11-2,.,TRBJ1-1,TGTGCCAGCAGCTTGGGGGGTTTACAGGGCTTTCCGGGGAACACTGAAGCTTTCTTT,CASSLGGLQGFPGNTEAFF
.,TRBV2,.,TRBJ2-1,TGTGCCAGCAGTTCCCGGACGGGCCGATACAATGAGCAGTTCTTC,CASSSRTGRYNEQFF
.,TRBV29-1,.,TRBJ2-5,TGCAGCGCCGGGCAGGGTCTCCTCCAAGAGACCCAGTACTTC,CSAGQGLLQETQYF
.,TRBV6-1,few,TRBJ1-5,TGTGCCAGCAGTGATTTTTGGGGAACGAGCAATCAGCCCCAGCATTTT,CASSDFWGTSNQPQHF
.,TRBV7-9,.,TRBJ1-1,TGTGCCAGCAGCTTCCCGGGGACTGAAGCTTTCTTT,CASSFPGTEAFF
TRBD2,TRBV10-3,.,TRBJ2-5,TGTGCCATCAGTGAGTTGGAGACTAGCGGGAGCTGGGTGGGTGAAGAGACCCAGTACTTC,CAISELETSGSWVGEETQYF
TRBD1,TRBV7-2,.,TRBJ1-2,TGTGCCAGCAGCTCGACAGGGACTAACTATGGCTACACCTTC,CASSSTGTNYGYTF
.,TRBV10-3,.,TRBJ1-3,TGTGCCATCAGTGAGTATGGGCTGGAGTCTGGAAACACCATATATTTT,CAISEYGLESGNTIYF
.,TRBV6-5,.,TRBJ1-1,TGTGCCAGCAGTTACTGGGGCAGTGAAGCTTTCTTT,CASSYWGSEAFF
.,TRBV9,.,TRBJ2-2,TGTGCCAGCACCGGACGACACCCAACCGGGGAGCTGTTTTTT,CASTGRHPTGELFF
.,TRBV30,once,TRBJ1-4,TGTGCCTGGAGTGCTGACAGGACCAAGGAAAAACTGTTTTTT,CAWSADRTKEKLFF
.,TRBV29-1,.,TRBJ1-1,TGCAGCGTTGCAAGATTCGACAGGACTGAAGCTTTCTTT,CSVARFDRTEAFF
TRBD2,TRBV7-2,.,TRBJ2-7,TGTGCCAGCAGCTTAGCGTTGGCGGGAGCCGTGACGGAGCAGTACTTC,CASSLALAGAVTEQYF
.,TRBV6-1,.,TRBJ2-1,TGTGCCAGCAGTGAATCATATTTGAGACGGGGGACCGACAATGAGCAGTTCTTC,CASSESYLRRGTDNEQFF
TRBD2,TRBV29-1,once,TRBJ2-7,TGCAGCGTCTTGACTAGCGGGGTTTACGAGCAGTACTTC,CSVLTSGVYEQYF
TRBD1,TRBV5-6,.,TRBJ1-2,TGTGCCAGCAGCTCCCGGGACAGGGTAGTCTATGGCTACACCTTC,CASSSRDRVVYGYTF
.,TRBV6-6,.,TRBJ2-1,TGTGCCAGCAGTTTCACGGGACACAATGAGCAGTTCTTC,CASSFTGHNEQFF
TRBD2,TRBV5-4,.,TRBJ2-7,TGTGCCAGCAGCTTAGCGGGAGGACCCCAGGGCACCTACGAGCAGTACTTC,CASSLAGGPQGTYEQYF
TRBD1,TRBV6-1,.,TRBJ2-7,TGTGCCAGCAGTGAGGGACAGGGCTCCCCCTACGAGCAGTACTTC,CASSEGQGSPYEQYF
.,TRBV2,.,TRBJ1-6,TGTGCCAGCAGTGAGTCCATCTCACCCCTCCACTTT,CASSESISPLHF
.,TRBV6-6,.,TRBJ2-7,TGTGCCAGCACCCATGGGGGCTCCTACGAGCAGTACTTC,CASTHGGSYEQYF
.,TRBV11-2,.,TRBJ1-1,TGTGCCAGCAGCCAACAGGGAGGGGAGACTGAAGCTTTCTTT,CASSQQGGETEAFF
.,TRBV7-2,.,TRBJ1-2,TGTGCCAGCAGCTTAGGAGTCAGGCCTAGCACCTTC,CASSLGVRPSTF
.,TRBV29-1,.,TRBJ2-7,TGCAGCGTCGAACAGGGTGCCTACGAGCAGTACTTC,CSVEQGAYEQYF
TRBD2,TRBV7-2,.,TRBJ2-5,TGTGCCAGCAGCCACTGGACTAGCGGTTCTCAAGAGACCCAGTACTTC,CASSHWTSGSQETQYF
.,TRBV5-6,.,TRBJ2-4,TGTGCCAGCAGCCGAGGGGGCGGCGGGACCATTCAGTACTTC,CASSRGGGGTIQYF